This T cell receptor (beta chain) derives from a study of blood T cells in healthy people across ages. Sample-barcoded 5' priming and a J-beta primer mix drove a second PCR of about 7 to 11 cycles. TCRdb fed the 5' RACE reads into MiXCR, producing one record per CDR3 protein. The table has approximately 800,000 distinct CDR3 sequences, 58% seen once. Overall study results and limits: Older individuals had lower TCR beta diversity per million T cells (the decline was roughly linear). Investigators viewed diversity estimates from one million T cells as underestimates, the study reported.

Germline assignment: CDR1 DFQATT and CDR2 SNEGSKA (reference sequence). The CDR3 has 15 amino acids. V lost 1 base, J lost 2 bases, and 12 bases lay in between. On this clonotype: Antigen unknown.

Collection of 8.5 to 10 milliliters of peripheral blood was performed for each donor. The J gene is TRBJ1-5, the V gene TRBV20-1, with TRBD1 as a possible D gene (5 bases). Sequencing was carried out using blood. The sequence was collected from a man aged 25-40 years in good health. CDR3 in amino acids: CSARGWGSGNQPQHF. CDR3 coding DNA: TGCAGTGCTAGAGGATGGGGGTCGGGCAATCAGCCCCAGCATTTT.